One sample yielded the 28 T cell receptor beta chains listed below, sequenced in a study of OX40 agonist ivuxolimab in advanced cancers. Assay: immunoSEQ multiplex PCR; the TCRdb copy retains only in-frame clones and omits some. The sample holds approximately 87,000 clones, roughly 88% seen once. The sample consisted of CD4+ or CD8+ T cells sorted from blood, taken in a trial of the OX40 agonist ivuxolimab. The receptor source for this set is an adult with an advanced solid tumor such as melanoma, head and neck, liver or kidney cancer.

The chain carries TRBV28 and TRBJ2-1, with TRBD1 as a possible D gene (6 bases). Germline assignment: CDR1 MDHEN and CDR2 SYDVKM. The V and J ends lost 5 bases and 8 bases respectively, with 16 bases between them. CDR3 length: 14 residues. CDR3 residues: CASSPRTARDEQFF. The CDR3 DNA sequence: TGTGCCAGCAGTCCCAGGACAGCGCGGGATGAGCAGTTCTTC. The whole variable domain, filled in from reference TRBV28 and TRBJ2-1, reads DVKVTQSSRYLVKRTGEKVFLECVQDMDHENMFWYRQDPGLGLRLIYFSYDVKMKEKGDIPEGYSVSREKKERFSLILESASTNQTSMYLCASSPRTARDEQFFGPGTRLTVL.

The chain is built from TRBV7-9 and TRBJ2-3; 10 bases line up with TRBD2. CDR1 is SEHNR and CDR2 is FQNEAQ in the germline V gene (reference sequence). The CDR3 contains 17 residues. Trimming took 5 bases from V and 4 from J; bases not matched to a gene: 12. The chain's CDR3 is CASSRIDLGLAPDTQYF. The CDR3 DNA sequence: TGTGCCAGCAGCCGTATTGATTTGGGACTAGCGCCAGATACGCAGTATTTT.

V gene TRBV19 combines with J gene TRBJ2-5; TRBD2 matches 15 bases. Looked up from germline, CDR1 is LNHDA and CDR2 is SQIVND (reference sequence). V was pared by 5 bases and J by 5 bases, with 6 bases of the junction left unmatched. This CDR3 contains 16 residues. CDR3 nucleotides: TGTGCCAGTAGTGCCGGACTAGCGGGAGGGCTGGAGACCCAGTACTTC. Protein product: CASSAGLAGGLETQYF.

The chain couples TRBV5-1 to TRBJ2-1; 14 bases map to TRBD2. The CDR3 spans 16 residues. J gave up 6 bases and V 5 bases, and 7 bases lay outside the gene matches. CDR1 is SGHRS and CDR2 is YFSETQ in the germline V gene. The CDR3, as DNA: TGCGCCAGCAGTCGGGAGGGGACTAGCGGGAGCAATGAGCAGTTCTTC. As protein: CASSREGTSGSNEQFF.

This clone came up a few times. The rearrangement uses TRBV4-1 and TRBJ1-1; no clear D gene. The V gene's germline CDR1 is MGHRA and CDR2 YSYEKL. Trimming took 5 bases from V and 1 from J, leaving 8 bases between them. The CDR3 is 13 residues long. The CDR3 sequence: CASSIRQNTEAFF. Written as DNA, the CDR3 is TGCGCCAGCAGCATCAGACAGAACACTGAAGCTTTCTTT.

This rearrangement joins TRBV5-5 to TRBJ1-4; TRBD1 matches 9 bases. Germline CDR1 reads SGHKS; CDR2 reads YYEKEE (reference sequence). Germline trimming cut 0 bases from V and 8 bases from J; bases unmatched to any gene: 5. The CDR3 is 15 residues long. The CDR3 DNA is TGTGCCAGCAGCTTGGAGGACAGGGGAGGAGAAAAACTGTTTTTT. Its translation: CASSLEDRGGEKLFF. Using reference TRBV5-5 and TRBJ1-4 for the parts outside the CDR3, the full variable domain is DAGVTQSPTHLIKTRGQQVTLRCSPISGHKSVSWYQQVLGQGPQFIFQYYEKEERGRGNFPDRFSARQFPNYSSELNVNALLLGDSALYLCASSLEDRGGEKLFFGSGTQLSVL.

The V and J genes are TRBV5-8 and TRBJ2-1, with D hard to call. CDR3 length equals 15 residues. The V and J ends lost 3 bases and 4 bases respectively, with 14 bases between them. Germline CDR1 and CDR2: SGHTS and YDEGEE. The CDR3 DNA is TGTGCCAGCAGCTCTGAGATTGCCCGATACAATGAGCAGTTCTTC. Translating gives CASSSEIARYNEQFF.

The chain employs TRBV5-1 and TRBJ2-2; TRBD1 is a possible D gene (5 bases). The CDR3 is made up of 14 amino acids. The V gene's germline CDR1 is SGHRS and CDR2 YFSETQ. V was cut by 3 bases and J by 3 bases, with 9 bases left in between. CDR3 protein: CASSWGQDTGELFF. In DNA, the CDR3 is TGCGCCAGCAGCTGGGGCCAAGACACCGGGGAGCTGTTTTTT.

This chain connects TRBV30 to TRBJ1-1; 8 bases fit TRBD1. CDR3 size: 16 residues. V lost 7 bases, J lost 0 bases, and 13 bases stayed unmatched. Germline CDR1 GTSNPN, CDR2 SVGIG (reference sequence). The CDR3 nucleotides are TGTGCCTTCCCAGACAGGGGTATTTTCGTGAACACTGAAGCTTTCTTT. As protein: CAFPDRGIFVNTEAFF.

The chain recombines TRBV9 with TRBJ1-1, with D maybe TRBD1 (6 bases). V lost 2 bases and J 3 bases, leaving 14 bases between the germline ends. Looked up from germline, CDR1 is SGDLS and CDR2 is YYNGEE. This CDR3 comprises 15 residues. CDR3 DNA sequence: TGTGCCAGCAGCGTGGCAGGGGAGTTTCACACTGAAGCTTTCTTT. This translates into CASSVAGEFHTEAFF.

J is TRBJ2-7 and V is TRBV6-1; D is uncertain. V shed 6 bases and J shed 6 bases, with 15 bases lying between them. This CDR3 comprises 13 residues. Germline V gene sequence: CDR1 MNHNS, CDR2 SASEGT. The CDR3 DNA reads TGTGCCAGCAGACCCGGAGAGGAGAGCGAGCAGTACTTC. Its protein is CASRPGEESEQYF.

With regard to this clone: This CDR3 is also generated by other DNA sequences in the sample. This sequence joins TRBV27 and TRBJ1-4; D remains ambiguous. CDR3 length equals 14 residues. Germline V gene data show CDR1 as MNHEY and CDR2 as SMNVEV (reference sequence). V was cut by 6 bases and J by 0 bases, with 8 bases left in between. The chain's CDR3 is CASSPEATNEKLFF. CDR3 sequence (DNA): TGTGCCAGCAGCCCGGAAGCAACTAATGAAAAACTGTTTTTT.

This chain links TRBV19 with TRBJ2-5; 7 bases are shared with TRBD1. The germline CDR1 and CDR2 sequences are LNHDA and SQIVND (reference sequence). This CDR3 has 12 amino acids. Unmatched junction bases numbered 3, after V lost 8 bases and J lost 3 bases. The CDR3 sequence: CASRDRKETQYF. DNA of the CDR3: TGTGCCAGTCGGGACAGAAAAGAGACCCAGTACTTC.

This clone has just a few counts. This chain links TRBV15 with TRBJ2-6, with D tentatively TRBD1 or TRBD2 (6 bases each). Deletions cut 3 bases from V and 12 bases from J, with 15 bases between. From germline, CDR1 is LNHNV and CDR2 YYDKDF (reference sequence). This CDR3 is 14 amino acids long. The DNA for the CDR3 is TGTGCCACCAGCAGGGGGGGCGGTGGTACCGTCCTGACTTTC. The encoded protein is CATSRGGGGTVLTF.

The chain links TRBV5-1 to TRBJ2-1, with 10 bases matching TRBD2. CDR3 length: 20 amino acids. V trimming: 0 bases; J trimming: 4 bases; junction bases outside the gene matches: 16. CDR1 and CDR2 (germline): SGHRS, YFSETQ. DNA of the CDR3: TGCGCCAGCAGCTTGGATTCGGCTAGCGGGAGTCTGGGCGGGTACAATGAGCAGTTCTTC. It translates to CASSLDSASGSLGGYNEQFF.

This rearrangement joins TRBV19 to TRBJ2-5; 12 bases match TRBD2. The junction had 5 bases not matched to a gene; V was cut back by 3 bases and J by 0 bases. Germline assignment: CDR1 LNHDA and CDR2 SQIVND (reference sequence). The CDR3 sequence is 17 residues long. For the CDR3, the DNA is TGTGCCAGTAGTATGGCTAGCGGGAGGGCGTACCAAGAGACCCAGTACTTC. It encodes CASSMASGRAYQETQYF.

The chain recombines TRBV5-6 with TRBJ2-1, with D tentatively TRBD1 or TRBD2 (5 bases each). V lost 4 bases to trimming and J lost 7 bases, with 12 bases between them. The CDR3 contains 13 residues. CDR1 is SGHDT and CDR2 is YYEEEE in the germline V gene. CDR3 DNA: TGTGCCAGCAGCCCTCCCTGGGGGAATGAGCAGTTCTTC. It codes for CASSPPWGNEQFF.

The rearrangement uses TRBV27 and TRBJ2-7; TRBD1 might be the D (6 bases). In germline, CDR1 is MNHEY, CDR2 SMNVEV (reference sequence). With 5 bases removed from V and 5 bases from J, the gap between germline ends came to 13 bases. This CDR3 spans 13 amino acids. CDR3 sequence: CASSNRAIDEQYF. CDR3 nucleotide sequence: TGTGCCAGCAGTAACAGGGCCATCGACGAGCAGTACTTC.

V usage is TRBV6-6 and J usage is TRBJ1-2; no firm D call. Trimming pared 6 bases from V and 0 bases from J, leaving 11 bases between. CDR3 length equals 14 residues. From germline, CDR1 is MNHNY and CDR2 SVGAGI (reference sequence). CDR3 sequence: CASSDGTANYGYTF. The CDR3 DNA reads TGTGCCAGCAGCGACGGTACAGCTAACTATGGCTACACCTTC.

V is TRBV15 and J is TRBJ1-2; a possible D gene is TRBD1 (5 bases). The CDR3 covers 14 residues. Germline V CDR1 and CDR2: LNHNV, YYDKDF (reference sequence). V lost 4 bases to trimming and J lost 5 bases, with 14 bases between them. CDR3 residues: CATSKGQGPYGYTF. CDR3 in DNA: TGTGCCACCAGCAAGGGGCAAGGTCCATATGGCTACACCTTC.

The V and J genes are TRBV21-1 and TRBJ2-1. TRBV21-1 is assigned pseudogene status. The CDR3 has 15 residues. The CDR3 here is CASSKRRGLYNEQFF. DNA for the CDR3: TGTGCCAGCAGCAAAAGACGGGGGCTCTACAATGAGCAGTTCTTC.

This chain links TRBV28 with TRBJ1-2; a weak D match, TRBD1 (6 bases). CDR1 MDHEN and CDR2 SYDVKM come from the germline V gene. The CDR3 extends over 12 amino acids. Trimming removed 5 bases at V and 6 bases at J, with 10 bases between. The CDR3 sequence: CASSTTGNGYTF. The CDR3 nucleotides are TGTGCCAGCAGTACTACAGGGAATGGCTACACCTTC.

The rearrangement joins TRBV28 to TRBJ2-1; 10 bases are shared with TRBD2. CDR1 MDHEN and CDR2 SYDVKM come from the germline V gene. There are 14 residues in the CDR3. V shed 6 bases and J 8 bases; nucleotides not matched to a gene: 7. DNA of the CDR3: TGTGCCAGCAGCAAGCGGGAGGGTATGGATGAGCAGTTCTTC. Translating it yields CASSKREGMDEQFF.

Details on this clone: Other nucleotide sequences in the sample specify the same CDR3. The chain joins TRBV6-1 to TRBJ1-1; no definite D call. There are 13 residues in the CDR3. In germline, CDR1 is MNHNS, CDR2 SASEGT. Trimming stripped 6 bases from V and 1 base from J, with 9 bases between. The CDR3 bases are TGTGCCAGCAGCGTTGACACGAACACTGAAGCTTTCTTT. The encoded protein is CASSVDTNTEAFF.

The genes are TRBV15 and TRBJ2-3, with 12 bases identical to TRBD2. The germline CDR1 and CDR2 sequences are LNHNV and YYDKDF (reference sequence). The J segment lost 2 bases and the V segment lost 3 bases, leaving 9 bases of the junction unmatched. This CDR3 comprises 18 residues. The CDR3 DNA follows: TGTGCCACCAGCAGGACTAGCGGGAGCATGTCCAACACAGATACGCAGTATTTT. Translation: CATSRTSGSMSNTDTQYF.

V gene TRBV5-1 combines with J gene TRBJ2-5; the match to TRBD2 covers 7 bases. The length of the CDR3 is 15 residues. V shed 6 bases, J shed 1 base, and the junction held 9 bases outside the gene matches. CDR1 and CDR2 from the germline V gene are SGHRS and YFSETQ. The CDR3 spells CASKKTSGGQETQYF. Written as DNA, the CDR3 is TGCGCCAGCAAAAAAACATCGGGGGGCCAAGAGACCCAGTACTTC.

This clone was seen a few times. The V gene is TRBV19, the J gene TRBJ2-5, with D perhaps TRBD1 (6 bases). Germline V lookup: CDR1 LNHDA, CDR2 SQIVND (reference sequence). The germline V and J ends were trimmed by 3 bases and 4 bases, with 15 bases remaining between them. CDR3 length equals 15 residues. The CDR3 DNA is TGTGCCAGTAGTATCAGAGCAGGCAGGGGAGAGACCCAGTACTTC. It is translated as CASSIRAGRGETQYF. The complete variable domain, with remaining parts taken from reference TRBV19 and TRBJ2-5, reads DGGITQSPKYLFRKEGQNVTLSCEQNLNHDAMYWYRQDPGQGLRLIYYSQIVNDFQKGDIAEGYSVSREKKESFPLTVTSAQKNPTAFYLCASSIRAGRGETQYFGPGTRLLVL.

The table lists this clone with a count of one. The V gene is TRBV2, the J gene TRBJ1-5; D is unclear. The germline V and J ends were trimmed by 3 bases and 5 bases, with 5 bases remaining between them. Germline V gene data show CDR1 as SNHLY and CDR2 as FYNNEI. There are 12 residues in the CDR3. The chain's CDR3 is CASSDRDQPQHF. The CDR3 coding sequence is TGTGCCAGCAGTGACCGCGATCAGCCCCAGCATTTT.